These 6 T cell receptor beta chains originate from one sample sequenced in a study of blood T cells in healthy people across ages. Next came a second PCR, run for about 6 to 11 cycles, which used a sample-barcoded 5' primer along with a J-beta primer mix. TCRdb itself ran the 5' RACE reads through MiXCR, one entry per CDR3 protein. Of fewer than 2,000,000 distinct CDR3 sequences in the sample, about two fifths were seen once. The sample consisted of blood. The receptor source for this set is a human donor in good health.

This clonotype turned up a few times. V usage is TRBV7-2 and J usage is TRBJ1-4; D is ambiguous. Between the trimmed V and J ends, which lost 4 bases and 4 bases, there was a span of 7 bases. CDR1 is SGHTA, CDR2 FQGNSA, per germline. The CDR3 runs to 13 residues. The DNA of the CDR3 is TGTGCCAGCAGCTGGAGCTTTAATGAAAAACTGTTTTTT. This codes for CASSWSFNEKLFF.

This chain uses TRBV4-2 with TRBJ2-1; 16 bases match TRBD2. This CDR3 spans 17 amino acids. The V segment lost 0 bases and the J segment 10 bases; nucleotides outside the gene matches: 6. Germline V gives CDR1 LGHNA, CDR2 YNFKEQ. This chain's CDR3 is CASSQDGTSGGAGEQFF. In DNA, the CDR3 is TGTGCCAGCAGCCAAGACGGGACTAGCGGGGGGGCCGGGGAGCAGTTCTTC.

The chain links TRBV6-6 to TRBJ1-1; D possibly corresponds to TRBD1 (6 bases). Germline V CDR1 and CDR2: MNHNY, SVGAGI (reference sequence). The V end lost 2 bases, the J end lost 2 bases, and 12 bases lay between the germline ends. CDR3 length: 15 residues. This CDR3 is CASSYQTGLNTEAFF. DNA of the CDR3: TGTGCCAGCAGTTACCAAACAGGGCTAAACACTGAAGCTTTCTTT.

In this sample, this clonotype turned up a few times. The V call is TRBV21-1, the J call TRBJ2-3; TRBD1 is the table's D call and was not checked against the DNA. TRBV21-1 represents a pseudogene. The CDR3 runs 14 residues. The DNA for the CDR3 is TGTGGCTCAGGCGATGCAGGGGGGACAGATACGCAGTATTTT. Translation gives CGSGDAGGTDTQYF.

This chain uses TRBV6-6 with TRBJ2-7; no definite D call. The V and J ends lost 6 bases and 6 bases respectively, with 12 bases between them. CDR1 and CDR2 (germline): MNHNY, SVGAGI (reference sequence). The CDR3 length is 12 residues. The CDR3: CASSWRQTEQYF. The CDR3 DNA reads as TGTGCCAGCAGCTGGAGACAAACCGAGCAGTACTTC.

Here the CDR3 DNA reads TGTGCCAGCAGCCAAGTGGGAGAGTACGCTATGAACACTGAAGCTTTCTTT. This encodes CASSQVGEYAMNTEAFF. This rearrangement joins TRBV4-2 to TRBJ1-1; D gene ambiguous. The CDR3 extends over 17 amino acids. Germline V lookup: CDR1 LGHNA, CDR2 YNFKEQ. V lost 1 base and J lost 0, with 15 bases in between.